This T cell receptor beta chain was identified in a study of T cell responses to AZD1222 COVID-19 vaccine. Overall study: Second-dose timings of about 4 or about 12 weeks were pooled. Notes on the study in general: Unmutated variant regions are reportedly targeted by nearly half of spike-specific TCRs. Possibly, clonal diversity was underestimated; donors were largely white British and included more females. Sampled repertoires all dated from after the peak T cell response.

TCRdb's copy holds only in-frame clones and misses some; the assay was immunoSEQ multiplex PCR. The sample records around 180,000 clones, about nine tenths being singletons. As regards this clone: Antigen: not known.

This CDR3 has 18 amino acids. V shed 2 bases and J shed 6 bases, with 20 bases lying between them. Germline V gene sequence: CDR1 PRHDT, CDR2 FYEKMQ (reference sequence). The genes are TRBV13 and TRBJ1-6; D is perhaps TRBD1 (6 bases). The clonotype was recovered from an adult in good health. This specimen was peripheral blood, taken on day 0 of AZD1222 vaccination. DNA for the CDR3: TGTGCCAGCAGCTTACGAACCCAAACAGGGCTTGCTAATTCACCCCTCCACTTT. Protein sequence: CASSLRTQTGLANSPLHF.